This T cell receptor beta chain was found in a study of T cell responses to AZD1222 COVID-19 vaccine. General observations from the study: Repertoire sampling occurred only after the peak T cell response.

Of note for this clone: Its antigen is undetermined.

The CDR3 contains 16 residues. Trimming pared 2 bases from V and 9 bases from J, leaving 17 bases between. Germline CDR1 reads MNHNY; CDR2 reads SVGAGI (reference sequence). The method was immunoSEQ multiplex PCR; TCRdb's version includes in-frame clones alone and lacks a portion of them. This sample carries some 130,000 clones, over 80% of them seen once, and the ten largest clones take 6% to 7.5%. The sequenced sample was peripheral blood, obtained 28 days after the second AZD1222 dose. This TCR was recovered from an adult who received the AZD1222 COVID-19 vaccine. The genes are TRBV6-6 and TRBJ1-6; D perhaps matches TRBD1 (6 bases). In DNA, the CDR3 is TGTGCCAGCAGTTACCCCTCGCCAGGCAGGGGTTCACCCCTCCACTTT. Protein product: CASSYPSPGRGSPLHF.